This record covers a single T cell receptor beta chain. The antigen it recognizes is unknown. It has no much larger one-base neighbor in the sample; base qualities were not kept. These data originate in a study of T cell responses to AZD1222 COVID-19 vaccine (dated by TCRdb to the early 2020s). Regarding the complete study: TCR sequencing was performed for 230 to 250 trial participants, of whom around 210 were given two doses of AZD1222 and around 26 were given two doses of MenACWY control vaccine. Trial participants were enrolled by age into 18-55, 56-69 and 70-plus year subgroups, with roughly 150, 30 and 60 TCR-sequenced participants respectively. General study outcomes and caveats: Most participants were white British and females outnumbered males, and the authors suggested that clonal diversity may have been underestimated. Conclusions about previously exposed vaccinees are limited, since just five or six AZD1222 recipients were seropositive for SARS-CoV-2 at baseline. In the small 56-69-year group, the increase in depth fell short of significance, most likely because of low power. CD4 TCRs associated with the vaccine covered the entire spike protein, and the dominant responses were in regions 160-218 and 743-854. Epitopes outside the regions mutated in the B.1.351 and B.1.1.7 variants were reportedly recognized by nearly half of the unique spike-specific TCRs. Because no day 14 peak-response samples were available, the repertoires could be characterized only after the peak T cell response. After two AZD1222 doses, both the breadth and the depth of spike-specific TCRs were significantly higher than at day 0 and than in MenACWY recipients.

Per the germline V gene (reference sequence), LNHDA is the CDR1 and SQIVND is the CDR2. Clipping removes 3 bases from V and 0 bases from J, with 7 as the unmatched junction base count. Taken from cysteine to phenylalanine, the CDR3 has 16 residues. Only the CDR3 DNA is retained, 48 bases long and in frame from the first base. The CDR3 regions of human TCRbeta chains were analyzed by immunosequencing. The study's processing was this. TCRs in the repertoires were matched against a reference library of SARS-CoV-2-specific TCRs that had been generated with the MIRA antigen-specificity platform. Breadth was defined as the fraction of unique TCRs that were SARS-CoV-2-associated. Depth was defined as the fraction of total T cells that were SARS-CoV-2-associated. Using the MIRA data, each spike-specific TCR was assigned both to the spike region to which the TCR was reactive and to a CD4 or CD8 class. Log10-transformed breadth and depth values were compared by one-way ANOVA with Sidak's multiple comparisons tests. The immuneACCESS repertoire file appears here via TCRdb, limited to in-frame rearrangements. These files lack a portion of the clones; in checked studies, under half of the deficit traces to unresolved V genes, and the cause of the others is not known. V and J calls and clone size are those listed in that table; D and trimming were worked out from the DNA. The sample table shows some 150,000 clones, and 70% to 90% are seen once. The ten largest clones take up 3.5% to 5.5% of the sample.

What this sample's time point label stands for: about 28 days (+/-7) after the second vaccine dose. The treatment or condition label for this specimen denotes: meningococcal conjugate vaccine given as trial control. The vaccinee samples were drawn from two UK trials, COV001 and COV002, one of which was a single-blind randomized controlled phase 2/3 trial testing AZD1222 (ChAdOx1 nCoV-19) in healthy adults. Trial participant PBMC samples were collected at day 0 and day 28 after the second dose for TCRbeta chain sequencing. This specimen consisted of peripheral blood, obtained 28 days after the second dose of the MenACWY control vaccine. The chain is made from TRBV19 and TRBJ1-2, and TRBD1 aligns with 7 junction nucleotides. The TCR was taken from an adult who received the MenACWY meningococcal vaccine as a control. The CDR3: CASSMIGGQANYGYTF. In nucleotide form, the sequence is TGTGCCAGTAGTATGATCGGAGGACAGGCTAACTATGGCTACACCTTC.